The T cell receptor beta chain under discussion was sequenced for a study of T cell responses to AZD1222 COVID-19 vaccine. About this clone: Antigen: not known. An end of the junction does not agree with germline; a read error may underlie this.

Per the germline V gene, CDR1 is SGDLS and CDR2 is YYNGEE. The CDR3 is 15 residues long. Generated by immunoSEQ multiplex PCR, the TCRdb table keeps only in-frame clones and is missing some. Of fewer than 200,000 clones in the sample, more than 85% were seen once. Study outcomes and limitations: Targeting of unmutated variant regions was reportedly seen in nearly half of spike-specific TCRs. Samples come after the peak T cell response, not at day 14. Females outnumbered males among donors, who were mostly white British; clonal diversity was possibly underestimated. Spike-specific TCR repertoires showed rising breadth and depth after two AZD1222 doses.

The sequence was obtained from an adult who received the AZD1222 COVID-19 vaccine. This chain links TRBV9 with TRBJ1-1; 7 nucleotides agree with TRBD1. The sample was peripheral blood, taken 28 days after the second AZD1222 dose. The CDR3 DNA is TGTGTCAGCAGCGGTGGACAGGATTTGAACACTGAAGCTTTCTTT. The encoded protein is CVSSGGQDLNTEAFF.